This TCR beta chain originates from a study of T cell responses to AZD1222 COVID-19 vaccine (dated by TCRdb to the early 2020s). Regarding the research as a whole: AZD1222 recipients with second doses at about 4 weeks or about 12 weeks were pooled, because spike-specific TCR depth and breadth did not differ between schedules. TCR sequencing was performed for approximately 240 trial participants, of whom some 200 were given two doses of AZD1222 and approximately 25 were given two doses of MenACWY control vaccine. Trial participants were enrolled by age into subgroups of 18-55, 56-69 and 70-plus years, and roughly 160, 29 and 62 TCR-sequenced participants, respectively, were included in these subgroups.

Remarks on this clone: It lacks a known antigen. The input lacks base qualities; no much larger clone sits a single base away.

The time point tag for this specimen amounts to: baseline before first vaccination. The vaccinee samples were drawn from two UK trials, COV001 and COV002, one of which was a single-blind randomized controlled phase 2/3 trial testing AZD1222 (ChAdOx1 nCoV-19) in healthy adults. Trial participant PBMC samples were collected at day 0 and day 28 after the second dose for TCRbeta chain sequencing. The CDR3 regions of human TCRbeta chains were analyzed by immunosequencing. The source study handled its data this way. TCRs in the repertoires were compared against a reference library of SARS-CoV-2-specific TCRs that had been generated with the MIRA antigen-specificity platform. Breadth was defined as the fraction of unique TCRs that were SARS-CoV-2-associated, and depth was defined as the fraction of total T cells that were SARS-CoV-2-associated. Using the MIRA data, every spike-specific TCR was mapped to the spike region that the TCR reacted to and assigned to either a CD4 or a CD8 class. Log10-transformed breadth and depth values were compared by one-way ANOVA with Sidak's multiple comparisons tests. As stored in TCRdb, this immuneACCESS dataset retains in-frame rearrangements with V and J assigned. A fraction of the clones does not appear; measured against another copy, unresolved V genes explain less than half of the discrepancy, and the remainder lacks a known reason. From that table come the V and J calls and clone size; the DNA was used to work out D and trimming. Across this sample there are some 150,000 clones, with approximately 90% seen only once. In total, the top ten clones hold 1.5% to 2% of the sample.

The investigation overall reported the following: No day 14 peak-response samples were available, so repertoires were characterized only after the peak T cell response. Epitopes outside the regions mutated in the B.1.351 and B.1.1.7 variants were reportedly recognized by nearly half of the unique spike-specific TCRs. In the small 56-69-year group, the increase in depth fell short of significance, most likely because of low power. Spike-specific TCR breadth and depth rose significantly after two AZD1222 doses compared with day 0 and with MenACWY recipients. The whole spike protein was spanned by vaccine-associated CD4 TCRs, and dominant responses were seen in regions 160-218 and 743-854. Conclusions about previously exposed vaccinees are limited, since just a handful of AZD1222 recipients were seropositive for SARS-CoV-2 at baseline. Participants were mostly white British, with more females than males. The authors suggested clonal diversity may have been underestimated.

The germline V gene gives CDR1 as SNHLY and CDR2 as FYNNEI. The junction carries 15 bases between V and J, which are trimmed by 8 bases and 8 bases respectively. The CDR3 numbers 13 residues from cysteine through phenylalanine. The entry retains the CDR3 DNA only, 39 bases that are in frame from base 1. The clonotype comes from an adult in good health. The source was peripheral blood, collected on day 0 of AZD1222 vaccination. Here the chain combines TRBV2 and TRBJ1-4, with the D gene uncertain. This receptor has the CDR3 CASSGGVGEKLFF. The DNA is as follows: TGTGCCAGCTCGGGCGGGGTGGGAGAAAAACTGTTTTTT.